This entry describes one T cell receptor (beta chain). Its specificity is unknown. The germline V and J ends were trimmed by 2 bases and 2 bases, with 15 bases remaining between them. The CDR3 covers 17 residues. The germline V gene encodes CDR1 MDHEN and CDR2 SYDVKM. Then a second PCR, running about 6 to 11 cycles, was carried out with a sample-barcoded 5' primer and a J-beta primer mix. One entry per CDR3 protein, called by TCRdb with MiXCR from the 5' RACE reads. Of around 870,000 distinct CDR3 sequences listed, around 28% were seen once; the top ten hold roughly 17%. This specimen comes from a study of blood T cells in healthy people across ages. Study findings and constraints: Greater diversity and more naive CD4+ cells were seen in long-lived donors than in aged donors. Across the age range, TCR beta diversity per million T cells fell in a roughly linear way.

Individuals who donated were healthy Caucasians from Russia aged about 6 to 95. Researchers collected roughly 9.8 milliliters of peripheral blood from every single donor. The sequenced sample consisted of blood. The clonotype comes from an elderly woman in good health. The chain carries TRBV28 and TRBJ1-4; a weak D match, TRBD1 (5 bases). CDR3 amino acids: CASSLPRMGLTNEKLFF. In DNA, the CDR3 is TGTGCCAGCAGTTTACCCAGAATGGGGCTCACTAATGAAAAACTGTTTTTT.